This T cell receptor beta chain was identified during a study of a mutant IDH1 vaccine in newly diagnosed glioma. Germline CDR1 is SEHNR and CDR2 is FQNEAQ (reference sequence). V was cut by 5 bases and J by 3 bases, with 7 bases left in between. The length of the CDR3 is 12 residues. Sequencing used immunoSEQ multiplex PCR; TCRdb keeps in-frame clones, though not all of them. The sample has some 70,000 clones, roughly 84% seen once; the top ten hold about 12%. The time point: week 35, safety follow-up. All doses held 300 ug of mutant IDH1 20-mer peptide, with topical imiquimod. A remark on this clone: No antigen is known for it.

The source of this sequence is a man between 18 and 35 years old with glioma. The sequencing used PBMCs, collected from a glioma patient whose treatment included an IDH1 peptide vaccine. This chain connects TRBV7-9 to TRBJ2-5, with D unresolved. The CDR3 DNA is TGTGCCAGCAGCACCTCGAAAGAGACCCAGTACTTC. This translates into CASSTSKETQYF.